The rows below give T cell receptor beta chains drawn from one sample of a study of blood T cell repertoires in COVID-19. Measured with immunoSEQ multiplex PCR; TCRdb has only the in-frame clones, and not every one. The profile shows fewer than 350,000 clones, around nine tenths of them singletons. The sequencing input was PBMCs or T cells enriched from blood (not recorded which). The receptors originated from a woman aged 55-69 years in a cohort exposed to, infected with or recovered from COVID-19 (not recorded which). The CDR3 runs from the conserved cysteine through the conserved F or W. D genes are given only for firm matches. A row's size may be missing; if present it is once, few, many or a size class.

TRBJ1-2,TRBV18,TRBD1,.,CASSAPGQTNYGYTF,TGTGCCAGCTCAGCTCCGGGACAGACTAACTATGGCTACACCTTC
TRBJ2-2,TRBV7-9,TRBD1,.,CASSLSGTGITGELFF,TGTGCCAGCAGCTTGTCCGGGACAGGGATCACCGGGGAGCTGTTTTTT
TRBJ2-3,TRBV7-8,.,.,CASSFYTGDSLDTQYF,TGTGCCAGCAGCTTTTATACGGGAGATAGCTTAGATACGCAGTATTTT
TRBJ1-1,TRBV6-5,.,.,CASTRGTEAFF,TGTGCCAGCACAAGGGGCACTGAAGCTTTCTTT
TRBJ1-5,TRBV6-5,TRBD1,.,CASSNQQGGNQPQHF,TGTGCCAGCAGCAACCAACAGGGGGGCAATCAGCCCCAGCATTTT
TRBJ1-5,TRBV28,TRBD1,.,CASSPQGANNQPQHF,TGTGCCAGCAGTCCGCAGGGGGCTAACAATCAGCCCCAGCATTTT
TRBJ2-7,TRBV29-1,.,.,CSVEGADGYEQYF,TGCAGCGTTGAGGGCGCCGACGGTTACGAGCAGTACTTC
TRBJ2-7,TRBV28,.,.,CASSLQREPYEQYF,TGTGCCAGCAGTTTACAACGGGAGCCCTACGAGCAGTACTTC
TRBJ1-4,TRBV18,.,.,CASSPERGSFGEKLFF,TGTGCCAGCTCACCAGAAAGGGGGAGTTTTGGTGAAAAACTGTTTTTT
TRBJ2-2,TRBV9,.,.,CASSDRGGNTGELFF,TGTGCCAGCAGCGACCGAGGGGGTAACACCGGGGAGCTGTTTTTT
TRBJ2-1,TRBV7-9,.,.,CASSPLGNEQFF,TGTGCCAGCAGCCCGCTAGGAAATGAGCAGTTCTTC
TRBJ2-1,TRBV24-1,TRBD1,.,CATSDTRTGKAYEQFF,TGTGCCACCAGTGATACCCGGACAGGGAAGGCGTATGAGCAGTTCTTC
TRBJ2-1,TRBV18,TRBD2,.,CASSPPGLAGSYNEQFF,TGTGCCAGCTCACCCCCTGGACTAGCCGGGTCCTACAATGAGCAGTTCTTC
TRBJ1-1,TRBV29-1,TRBD1,.,CSVIALTGATEAFF,TGCAGCGTCATCGCCCTGACAGGGGCCACTGAAGCTTTCTTT
TRBJ1-2,TRBV5-6,.,few,CASSLPRANYGYTF,TGTGCCAGCAGCTTGCCGCGAGCTAACTATGGCTACACCTTC
TRBJ1-1,TRBV30,.,.,CAWSAFGGNTEAFF,TGTGCCTGGAGTGCCTTCGGGGGGAACACTGAAGCTTTCTTT
TRBJ2-1,TRBV9,TRBD2,.,CASSASSGTYNEQFF,TGTGCCAGCAGCGCCTCTAGCGGAACTTACAATGAGCAGTTCTTC
TRBJ2-1,TRBV7-2,.,.,CASSWPSSEGPPYNEQFF,TGTGCCAGCAGCTGGCCCTCTAGCGAGGGCCCTCCCTACAATGAGCAGTTCTTC
TRBJ2-3,TRBV4-3,TRBD2,many,CASSQGTGTSGIMDTQYF,TGCGCCAGCAGCCAAGGAACCGGGACTAGCGGGATTATGGATACGCAGTATTTT
TRBJ2-3,TRBV28,.,.,CASSLRGRTDTQYF,TGTGCCAGCAGTTTGCGGGGGCGCACAGATACGCAGTATTTT
TRBJ2-3,TRBV10-3,.,.,CAISVELAIGTDTQYF,TGTGCCATCAGTGTTGAACTAGCTATAGGGACAGATACGCAGTATTTT
TRBJ1-6,TRBV27,TRBD1,.,CASSSEGANSPLHF,TGTGCCAGCAGTTCGGAGGGGGCGAATTCACCCCTCCACTTT
TRBJ2-5,TRBV6-5,TRBD2,.,CASSYGPSGYETQYF,TGTGCCAGCAGTTACGGTCCTAGCGGGTACGAGACCCAGTACTTC
TRBJ1-2,TRBV28,TRBD1,.,CASSLLDRAGGYTF,TGTGCCAGCAGTTTACTTGACAGGGCCGGTGGCTACACCTTC
TRBJ2-3,TRBV24-1,.,.,CATSEVGGQDTQYF,TGTGCCACCAGTGAGGTCGGGGGGCAAGATACGCAGTATTTT
TRBJ2-3,TRBV11-3,TRBD2,once,CASSSGTSGTTDTQYF,TGTGCCAGCAGCTCTGGGACTAGCGGGACTACAGATACGCAGTATTTT
TRBJ1-3,TRBV5-8,TRBD1,.,CASSFGGTGGGNTIYF,TGTGCCAGCAGCTTTGGCGGGACAGGGGGTGGAAACACCATATATTTT
TRBJ1-4,TRBV5-4,.,few,CASSGRGEPNEKLFF,TGTGCCAGCAGCGGGCGGGGGGAACCTAATGAAAAACTGTTTTTT
TRBJ2-3,TRBV6-5,TRBD1,.,CASRPRQGRDTQYF,TGTGCCAGCAGACCACGACAGGGGCGGGATACGCAGTATTTT
TRBJ2-5,TRBV28,TRBD1,.,CASSPGTGVRETQYF,TGTGCCAGCAGCCCCGGGACAGGGGTTCGGGAGACCCAGTACTTC